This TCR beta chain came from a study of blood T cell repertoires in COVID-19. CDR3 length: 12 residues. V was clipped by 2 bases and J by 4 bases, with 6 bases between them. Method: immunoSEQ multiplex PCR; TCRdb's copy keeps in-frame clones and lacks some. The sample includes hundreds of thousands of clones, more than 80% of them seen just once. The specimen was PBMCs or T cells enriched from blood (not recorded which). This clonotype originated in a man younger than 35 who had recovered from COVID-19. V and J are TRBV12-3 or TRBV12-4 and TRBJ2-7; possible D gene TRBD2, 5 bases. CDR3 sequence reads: CASSLRGYEQYF. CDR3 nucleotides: TGTGCCAGCAGTTTACGCGGGTACGAGCAGTACTTC.